This is a list of T cell receptor beta chains from one sample in a study of T cells after yellow fever vaccination. TCRdb itself ran the 5' RACE reads through MiXCR, one entry per CDR3 protein. The table lists under 550,000 distinct CDR3 sequences, less than 25% of them singletons. The specimen comprised PBMCs, sampled about 21 days after the first yellow fever vaccination. These receptor sequences come from a man between 18 and 29 years old who received the YFV17D yellow fever vaccine. CDR3s include the opening cysteine and the closing phenylalanine or tryptophan. D genes are given only for firm matches. Not every row has a clone size; where given, it reads once, few, many or a size class.

D,J,V,size,CDR3,DNA
NA,TRBJ1-2,TRBV28,many,CASSISFYGYTF,TGTGCCAGCTCGATCAGCTTTTATGGCTACACCTTC
TRBD1,TRBJ2-6,TRBV7-3,few,CASARTGESSGANVLTF,TGTGCCAGCGCGAGGACAGGGGAGTCCTCTGGGGCCAACGTCCTGACTTTC
NA,TRBJ1-1,TRBV5-6,NA,CASSFIWEDTEAFF,TGTGCCAGCAGCTTCATCTGGGAGGACACTGAAGCTTTCTTT
TRBD1,TRBJ2-1,TRBV7-8,NA,CASSLMQGAYNEQFF,TGTGCCAGCAGCTTAATGCAGGGGGCCTACAATGAGCAGTTCTTC
NA,TRBJ2-3,TRBV24-1,NA,CATSDQPHSNPSTDTQYF,TGTGCCACCAGTGATCAGCCCCACTCGAATCCTAGCACAGATACGCAGTATTTT
NA,TRBJ2-2,TRBV6-5,NA,CASSSQTVNTGELFF,TGTGCCAGCAGTTCCCAAACAGTGAACACCGGGGAGCTGTTTTTT
TRBD2,TRBJ2-5,TRBV10-3,NA,CAISESQRGPSQETQYF,TGTGCCATCAGTGAGTCACAGCGGGGGCCTTCACAAGAGACCCAGTACTTC
NA,TRBJ1-2,TRBV29-1,few,CSVDLASTNYGYTF,TGCAGCGTTGATTTGGCTAGTACTAACTATGGCTACACCTTC
NA,TRBJ2-7,TRBV3-1,NA,CASSQGTRGQYF,TGTGCCAGCAGCCAAGGAACGCGCGGGCAGTACTTC
TRBD1,TRBJ1-1,TRBV20-1,NA,CSAQRPGTATTEAFF,TGCAGTGCTCAGAGGCCGGGGACAGCAACAACTGAAGCTTTCTTT
NA,TRBJ1-4,TRBV27,few,CASSLYTGRTNEKLFF,TGTGCCAGCAGTTTGTATACGGGGAGGACTAATGAAAAACTGTTTTTT
NA,TRBJ1-4,TRBV20-1,few,CSARDSRTSEKLFF,TGCAGTGCTAGAGACTCACGCACTTCGGAAAAACTGTTTTTT
NA,TRBJ1-6,TRBV18,NA,CASSPPRNSPLHF,TGTGCCAGCTCACCACCGCGTAATTCACCCCTCCACTTT
TRBD1,TRBJ1-1,TRBV12-3/TRBV12-4,NA,CASSKQGRGTEAFF,TGTGCCAGCAGTAAACAGGGGCGAGGCACTGAAGCTTTCTTT
NA,TRBJ1-3,TRBV6-1,NA,CASRRNSGNTIYF,TGTGCCAGCAGACGGAACTCTGGAAACACCATATATTTT
NA,TRBJ2-1,TRBV10-3,few,CAISAGLYNEQFF,TGTGCCATCAGTGCCGGACTATACAATGAGCAGTTCTTC
TRBD1,TRBJ2-5,TRBV20-1,NA,CSARTGEGAKTQYF,TGCAGTGCTAGAACAGGGGAAGGGGCGAAGACCCAGTACTTC
NA,TRBJ2-7,TRBV4-1,NA,CASSYDANGAYEQYF,TGCGCCAGCAGCTATGATGCAAACGGAGCCTACGAGCAGTACTTC
NA,TRBJ2-5,TRBV2,NA,CASRGGDWQETQYF,TGTGCCAGCAGGGGAGGCGACTGGCAAGAGACCCAGTACTTC
NA,TRBJ2-5,TRBV4-3,NA,CASSQEATGPVLLHTQYF,TGCGCCAGCAGCCAAGAAGCGACAGGACCGGTCCTCCTCCATACCCAGTACTTC
NA,TRBJ1-5,TRBV20-1,NA,CSARWSGATPQHF,TGCAGTGCTAGATGGTCCGGAGCAACGCCCCAGCATTTT
NA,TRBJ2-1,TRBV9,NA,CASSHGTENYNEQFF,TGTGCCAGCAGCCATGGGACGGAGAATTACAATGAGCAGTTCTTC
NA,TRBJ2-5,TRBV10-3,few,CAISEIDGTGETQYF,TGTGCCATCAGTGAAATAGACGGCACGGGAGAGACCCAGTACTTC
NA,TRBJ1-1,TRBV6-5,few,CASSSTGGDTEAFF,TGTGCCAGCAGTTCAACGGGTGGTGACACTGAAGCTTTCTTT
NA,TRBJ2-2,TRBV5-1,NA,CASSLEAPTGELFF,TGCGCCAGCAGCTTGGAAGCCCCGACCGGGGAGCTGTTTTTT
NA,TRBJ1-1,TRBV7-2,many,CASSFPYGGSTEAFF,TGTGCCAGCAGTTTCCCTTATGGGGGGAGCACTGAAGCTTTCTTT
NA,TRBJ1-2,TRBV4-1,NA,CASSHPSVHYGYTF,TGCGCCAGCAGCCACCCCAGTGTACACTATGGCTACACCTTC